This T cell receptor beta chain derives from a study of shared clonotypes between healthy human individuals. In the study overall: Ranging from 18 to 49 in age, donors were two women and a few men. Overall study results and limits: Inspection by rarefaction showed sorted-subset sequencing to be incomplete despite large depth. A small donor pool kept down the genetic and exposure-history diversity that was represented. Blood alone was sampled, and tissue repertoires likely differ.

Germline-derived CDR1 and CDR2 are SNHLY and FYNNEI. The CDR3 is 13 residues long. Trimming shortened V by 11 bases and J by 7 bases, and 18 bases separated the two germline ends. Comments on this clone: Its specificity is not known.

TCRdb's table, derived via immunoSEQ multiplex PCR, lists solely in-frame clones and lacks some. Of about 510,000 clones listed, about 96% are singletons. The source material was naive CD4+ T cells sorted from blood. Subset in this sample: CD45RA+ positively selected. This receptor was obtained from a woman aged 25 to 39 in good health. The V gene is TRBV2, the J gene TRBJ1-5, with D possibly TRBD1 on 6 matching bases. This chain's CDR3 is CAGKQGQEQPQHF. CDR3 sequence (DNA): TGTGCCGGCAAACAGGGTCAGGAACAGCCCCAGCATTTT.